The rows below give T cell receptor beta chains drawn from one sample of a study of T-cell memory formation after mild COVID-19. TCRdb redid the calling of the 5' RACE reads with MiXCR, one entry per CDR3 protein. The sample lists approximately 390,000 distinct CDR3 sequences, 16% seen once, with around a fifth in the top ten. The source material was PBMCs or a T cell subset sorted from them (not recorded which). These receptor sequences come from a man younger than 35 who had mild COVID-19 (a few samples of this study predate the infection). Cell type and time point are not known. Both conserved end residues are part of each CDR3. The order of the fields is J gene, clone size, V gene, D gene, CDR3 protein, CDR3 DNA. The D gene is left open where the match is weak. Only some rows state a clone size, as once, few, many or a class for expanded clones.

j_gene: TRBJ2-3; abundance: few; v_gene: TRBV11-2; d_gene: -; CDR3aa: CASRYWSQPGTDTQYF; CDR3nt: TGTGCCAGCAGGTACTGGAGCCAGCCCGGCACAGATACGCAGTATTTT
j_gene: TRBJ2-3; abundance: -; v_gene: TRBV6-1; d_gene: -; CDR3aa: CASKDRSTDTQYF; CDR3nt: TGTGCCAGCAAGGACAGAAGCACAGATACGCAGTATTTT
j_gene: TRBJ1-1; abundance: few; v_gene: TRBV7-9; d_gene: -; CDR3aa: CAILGDSVYTEAFF; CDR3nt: TGTGCCATCCTGGGGGATTCGGTATACACTGAAGCTTTCTTT
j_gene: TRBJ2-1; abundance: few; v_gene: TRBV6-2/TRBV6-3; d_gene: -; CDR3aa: CASGQQQFF; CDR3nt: TGTGCCAGCGGACAGCAGCAGTTCTTC
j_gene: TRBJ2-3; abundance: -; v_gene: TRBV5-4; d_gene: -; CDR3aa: CASSGVLDTQYF; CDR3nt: TGTGCCAGCAGCGGAGTTTTAGATACGCAGTATTTT
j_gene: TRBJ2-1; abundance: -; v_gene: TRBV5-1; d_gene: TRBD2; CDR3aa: CASSLRGETYNEQFF; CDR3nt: TGCGCCAGCAGCTTGCGGGGGGAAACCTACAATGAGCAGTTCTTC
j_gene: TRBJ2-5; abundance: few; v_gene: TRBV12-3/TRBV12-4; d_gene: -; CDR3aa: CASSSRYAAQYF; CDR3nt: TGTGCCAGCAGTTCCAGGTACGCGGCCCAGTACTTC
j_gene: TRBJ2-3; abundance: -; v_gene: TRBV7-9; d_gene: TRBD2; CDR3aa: CASSPSGGGDTQYF; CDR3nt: TGTGCCAGCAGCCCAAGCGGGGGAGGAGATACGCAGTATTTT
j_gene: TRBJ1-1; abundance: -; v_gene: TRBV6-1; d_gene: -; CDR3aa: CASSPPGLRWRAEAFF; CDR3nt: TGTGCCAGCTCACCCCCGGGTTTACGGTGGCGGGCTGAAGCTTTCTTT
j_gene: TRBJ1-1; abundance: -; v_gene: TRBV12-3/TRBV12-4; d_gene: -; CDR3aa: CASTGRQKNTEAFF; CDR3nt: TGTGCCAGCACCGGAAGACAGAAGAACACTGAAGCTTTCTTT
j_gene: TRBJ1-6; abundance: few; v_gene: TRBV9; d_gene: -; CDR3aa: CASSSASSSYNSPLHF; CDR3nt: TGTGCCAGCAGCTCAGCAAGCAGCTCCTATAATTCACCCCTCCACTTT
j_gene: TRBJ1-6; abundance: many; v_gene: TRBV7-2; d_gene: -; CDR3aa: CAVGAQYSPLHF; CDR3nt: TGTGCCGTAGGGGCACAGTATTCACCCCTCCACTTT
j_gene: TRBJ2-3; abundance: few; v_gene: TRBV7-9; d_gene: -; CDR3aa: CASSDTELTDTQYF; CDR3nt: TGTGCCAGCAGCGATACAGAACTCACAGATACGCAGTATTTT
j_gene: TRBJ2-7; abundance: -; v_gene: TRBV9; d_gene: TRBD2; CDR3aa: CASSPQGGLATEQYF; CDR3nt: TGTGCCAGCAGCCCCCAGGGGGGACTAGCAACCGAGCAGTACTTC
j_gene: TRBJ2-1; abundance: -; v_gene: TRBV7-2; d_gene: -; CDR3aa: CASSFGGTYNEQFF; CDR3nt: TGTGCCAGCAGCTTTGGCGGTACCTACAATGAGCAGTTCTTC